The sequence of this T cell receptor (beta chain) was determined in a study of T-cell reconstitution after alpha-beta-depleted transplantation in children. Per the germline V gene, CDR1 is DFQATT and CDR2 is SNEGSKA (reference sequence). The trim removed 6 bases at V and 9 bases at J, leaving 6 bases unmatched. The CDR3 contains 14 residues. Unique molecular identifiers tagged the TCRbeta library. TCRdb reanalysed the PCR reads using MiXCR and keeps one entry per CDR3 protein. The table includes some 400,000 distinct CDR3 sequences, 20% detected once. The sequence was collected from a human donor who donated a stem cell graft to a child with acute myeloid leukemia. The chain joins TRBV20-1 to TRBJ2-1; TRBD2 aligns across 15 bases. The specimen was PBMCs from the stem cell graft donor, collected from the stem cell graft. For the CDR3, the DNA is TGCAGTGCGGTGGGACTAGCGGGGGGTCGTGAGCAGTTCTTC. Its translation: CSAVGLAGGREQFF.